The rows below give T cell receptor beta chains drawn from one sample of a study of blood T cells in healthy people across ages. From the 5' RACE reads, TCRdb called clonotypes with MiXCR, one entry per CDR3 protein. The data show more than 900,000 distinct CDR3 sequences, 25% to 30% seen once. These data were also filed under a second study, of T cells of mothers and their children.

Sequences were obtained from blood. Every receptor here comes from a woman in her 40s in good health. Both conserved end residues are part of each CDR3. D genes are given only for firm matches. Not all rows give a size; the values are once, few, many and, for expanded clones, a class.

V: TRBV28
D: NA
J: TRBJ1-2
size: NA
DNA: TGTGCCAGCAGTCCCCCTCTTCCTAACTATGGCTACACCTTC
CDR3: CASSPPLPNYGYTF

V: TRBV5-1
D: TRBD2
J: TRBJ2-3
size: many
DNA: TGCGCCAGCAGCTGGGGGACTAGCGGGGGGGCGGATACGCAGTATTTT
CDR3: CASSWGTSGGADTQYF

V: TRBV19
D: NA
J: TRBJ1-4
size: few
DNA: TGTGCCAGTACCCAACAGGGCATTGAAAAACTGTTTTTT
CDR3: CASTQQGIEKLFF

V: TRBV28
D: NA
J: TRBJ2-3
size: NA
DNA: TGTGCCAGCAACTTAGGGGGAAGCACAGATACGCAGTATTTT
CDR3: CASNLGGSTDTQYF

V: TRBV11-2
D: NA
J: TRBJ1-2
size: few
DNA: TGTGCCAGTAGCTCCCTTTCCGATGGCTACACCTTC
CDR3: CASSSLSDGYTF

V: TRBV24-1
D: NA
J: TRBJ2-3
size: NA
DNA: TGTGCCACCAGTGACCCTCTACAAGATACGCAGTATTTT
CDR3: CATSDPLQDTQYF

V: TRBV27
D: NA
J: TRBJ1-2
size: few
DNA: TGTGCCAGCAGTAAGGGGGGGGCAGCCTATGGCTACACCTTC
CDR3: CASSKGGAAYGYTF

V: TRBV20-1
D: NA
J: TRBJ2-3
size: many
DNA: TGCAGTGCTAGCCCGGGAGATACGCAGTATTTT
CDR3: CSASPGDTQYF

V: TRBV3-1
D: TRBD2
J: TRBJ2-1
size: NA
DNA: TGTGCCAGCAGCCAAGATCGGTCTAAGCGGGGGGGTTACAATGAGCAGTTCTTC
CDR3: CASSQDRSKRGGYNEQFF

V: TRBV12-3/TRBV12-4
D: NA
J: TRBJ2-1
size: NA
DNA: TGTGCCGGGGGGCAAGGGGACGGGACTGAGCAGTTCTTC
CDR3: CAGGQGDGTEQFF

V: TRBV6-1
D: TRBD1
J: TRBJ2-1
size: NA
DNA: TGTGCCAGCAGTGAAGTCCCGGGACAGGGTGAATATGAGCAGTTCTTC
CDR3: CASSEVPGQGEYEQFF

V: TRBV20-1
D: NA
J: TRBJ2-2
size: few
DNA: TGCAGTGCTAGAGCGTCCCCGAACACCGGGGAGCTGTTTTTT
CDR3: CSARASPNTGELFF

V: TRBV6-2/TRBV6-3
D: NA
J: TRBJ1-5
size: NA
DNA: TGTGCCAGCAGACGGACCGCGTCGGGACAGCCCCAGCATTTT
CDR3: CASRRTASGQPQHF

V: TRBV3-1
D: TRBD1
J: TRBJ2-1
size: NA
DNA: TGTGCCAGCAGCCCGACAGGGTCGCGGAGGTCCTACAATGAGCAGTTCTTC
CDR3: CASSPTGSRRSYNEQFF

V: TRBV29-1
D: NA
J: TRBJ2-7
size: many
DNA: TGCAGCGCATACAAAACAGGGCTGGGAGAGCAGTACTTC
CDR3: CSAYKTGLGEQYF

V: TRBV20-1
D: NA
J: TRBJ2-5
size: few
DNA: TGCAGTGCTATGCGAATGGGTACCCCTGAGAGGGAGACCCAGTACTTC
CDR3: CSAMRMGTPERETQYF

V: TRBV7-2
D: TRBD2
J: TRBJ2-1
size: few
DNA: TGTGCCAGCAGCCCAGGAAGGGGCGGGGGGTCCTACAATGAGCAGTTCTTC
CDR3: CASSPGRGGGSYNEQFF

V: TRBV29-1
D: TRBD1
J: TRBJ2-2
size: NA
DNA: TGCAGCGGAGAGACAGGGAGAAACACCGGGGAGCTGTTTTTT
CDR3: CSGETGRNTGELFF

V: TRBV19
D: TRBD1
J: TRBJ2-7
size: NA
DNA: TGTGCCAGTAGTATGTTCGGGACAGGGGGCTACGAGCAGTACTTC
CDR3: CASSMFGTGGYEQYF

V: TRBV13
D: NA
J: TRBJ2-6
size: few
DNA: TGTGCCAGCCGACTGTTCTCTGGGGCCAACGTCCTGACTTTC
CDR3: CASRLFSGANVLTF

V: TRBV5-6
D: TRBD1
J: TRBJ1-2
size: NA
DNA: TGTGCCAGCAGCTTTGGTGGGGTCCAGGGGGCTACCGAGGGCTGCACCTTC
CDR3: CASSFGGVQGATEGCTF

V: TRBV28
D: NA
J: TRBJ2-5
size: NA
DNA: TGTGTCAGCAGTTTCTCGGGACACCCTGCGGAGCAGTACTTC
CDR3: CVSSFSGHPAEQYF

V: TRBV9
D: TRBD2
J: TRBJ2-7
size: many
DNA: TGTGCCAGCAGCGTAGGAAGCGGGGGTTCAACCTACGAGCAGTACTTC
CDR3: CASSVGSGGSTYEQYF

V: TRBV5-8
D: TRBD1
J: TRBJ1-2
size: NA
DNA: TGTGCCAGCAGCTTCGAATCCGGGACAGATACTAACTATGGCTACACCTTC
CDR3: CASSFESGTDTNYGYTF

V: TRBV2
D: TRBD2
J: TRBJ2-1
size: few
DNA: TGTGCCAGCAGGGGACTAGCGGGGGGGGGTTACAATGAGCAGTTCTTC
CDR3: CASRGLAGGGYNEQFF

V: TRBV7-9
D: NA
J: TRBJ2-1
size: few
DNA: TGTGCCGCAGTTCCCCCCTTCCAGGGCTCCTACAATGAGCAGTTCTTC
CDR3: CAAVPPFQGSYNEQFF

V: TRBV27
D: TRBD1
J: TRBJ1-5
size: NA
DNA: TGTGCCAGCAGTCCTCACGGACAGGGCAATCAGCCCCAGCATTTT
CDR3: CASSPHGQGNQPQHF

V: TRBV19
D: TRBD1
J: TRBJ1-4
size: NA
DNA: TGTGCCAGTAGCCATCCCTCCGGGACAGGGATCCAAAAACTGTTTTTT
CDR3: CASSHPSGTGIQKLFF

V: TRBV11-2
D: NA
J: TRBJ1-1
size: few
DNA: TGTGCCAGCAGCTTCCCCACCTTTATAAGGGGCTTGGTCACTGAAGCTTTCTTT
CDR3: CASSFPTFIRGLVTEAFF

V: TRBV20-1
D: NA
J: TRBJ2-7
size: many
DNA: TGCAGTGCTAGAGATACCCGGAGATCCTACGAGCAGTACTTC
CDR3: CSARDTRRSYEQYF

V: TRBV7-2
D: NA
J: TRBJ1-4
size: many
DNA: TGTGCCAGCAGCCAGAATTCAGGACGCCGAAATGAAAAACTGTTTTTT
CDR3: CASSQNSGRRNEKLFF

V: TRBV20-1
D: NA
J: TRBJ2-3
size: NA
DNA: TGCAGTGCCTATTATTCCGAGGTAGGAGATACGCAGTATTTT
CDR3: CSAYYSEVGDTQYF

V: TRBV14
D: TRBD1
J: TRBJ2-5
size: once
DNA: TGTACCAGCAGCCCCGACAGGGTAGGGCAAGAGACCCAGTACTTC
CDR3: CTSSPDRVGQETQYF

V: TRBV28
D: TRBD1
J: TRBJ1-5
size: NA
DNA: TGTGCCAGCAGTCCCGGACAGGTGGGCAATCAGCCCCAGCATTTT
CDR3: CASSPGQVGNQPQHF

V: TRBV7-8
D: TRBD2
J: TRBJ2-3
size: NA
DNA: TGTGCCAGCAGCTTCCAGCGGGGGACAGATACGCAGTATTTT
CDR3: CASSFQRGTDTQYF

V: TRBV29-1
D: TRBD1
J: TRBJ2-1
size: many
DNA: TGCAGCGTCCGGACAGGTTACAATGAGCAGTTCTTC
CDR3: CSVRTGYNEQFF

V: TRBV27
D: TRBD1
J: TRBJ1-5
size: few
DNA: TGTGCCAGCAGTCCACGACAGGGGCATCAGCCCCAGCATTTT
CDR3: CASSPRQGHQPQHF

V: TRBV10-3
D: NA
J: TRBJ2-7
size: once
DNA: TGTGCCATCCGGGGGAGCTCCTACAATGAGCAGTACTTC
CDR3: CAIRGSSYNEQYF

V: TRBV7-2
D: NA
J: TRBJ1-1
size: many
DNA: TGTGCCAGCAGCCTAAACGGCGGCACTGAAGCTTTCTTT
CDR3: CASSLNGGTEAFF

V: TRBV7-2
D: NA
J: TRBJ1-1
size: many
DNA: TGTGCCAGCAGCTTAGGAGGCCAGCCGAACACTGAAGCTTTCTTT
CDR3: CASSLGGQPNTEAFF

V: TRBV18
D: NA
J: TRBJ1-6
size: few
DNA: TGTGCCAGCTCACCATCCATCGGTAATTCACCCCTCCACTTT
CDR3: CASSPSIGNSPLHF

V: TRBV20-1
D: NA
J: TRBJ1-6
size: NA
DNA: TGCAGTGCTAGAGTCTCCGCCCCCCTCCACTTT
CDR3: CSARVSAPLHF

V: TRBV2
D: TRBD1
J: TRBJ2-5
size: many
DNA: TGTGCCAGCAGAGCCGGGGACAGCCTTCAAGGGACCCAGTACTTC
CDR3: CASRAGDSLQGTQYF

V: TRBV28
D: NA
J: TRBJ2-7
size: NA
DNA: TGTGCCAGCAAACTAGGACAGACCTACGAGCAGTACTTC
CDR3: CASKLGQTYEQYF

V: TRBV20-1
D: NA
J: TRBJ1-2
size: NA
DNA: TGCAGTGCTAGCTCGGGGCGAGATGGCTACACCTTC
CDR3: CSASSGRDGYTF

V: TRBV12-3/TRBV12-4
D: NA
J: TRBJ1-1
size: NA
DNA: TGTGCCAGCAGCCCTTCGCCCACTGAAGCTTTCTTT
CDR3: CASSPSPTEAFF

V: TRBV6-2/TRBV6-3
D: TRBD2
J: TRBJ2-4
size: once
DNA: TGTGCCAGCAGCCCCACCCTAGCGGGGGAATACAATGAGCAGTACTTC
CDR3: CASSPTLAGEYNEQYF

V: TRBV24-1
D: NA
J: TRBJ2-2
size: NA
DNA: TGTGCCACCAGTGACGATCTGGACGGGGAGCTGTTTTTT
CDR3: CATSDDLDGELFF

V: TRBV20-1
D: TRBD2
J: TRBJ2-5
size: NA
DNA: TGCAGTGCTACTAGCCTAGCGGGGAGCCAAGAGACCCAGTACTTC
CDR3: CSATSLAGSQETQYF

V: TRBV9
D: TRBD1
J: TRBJ2-1
size: NA
DNA: TGTGCCAGCAGCGTAGGACAGGGGGCGATAGATGAGCAGTTCTTC
CDR3: CASSVGQGAIDEQFF

V: TRBV14
D: NA
J: TRBJ1-2
size: few
DNA: TGTGCCAGCAGCCAAGCCCCAGGGTGGGGCTACACCTTC
CDR3: CASSQAPGWGYTF

V: TRBV7-9
D: NA
J: TRBJ2-1
size: NA
DNA: TGTGCCAGCAGCCATCCTCCCAGGGAGACCCAGTTCTTC
CDR3: CASSHPPRETQFF

V: TRBV9
D: NA
J: TRBJ2-1
size: NA
DNA: TGTGCCAGCAGCGATCCCAGGTCCTACAATGAGCAGTTCTTC
CDR3: CASSDPRSYNEQFF

V: TRBV5-5
D: NA
J: TRBJ1-2
size: NA
DNA: TGTGCCAGCAGCTTGGGGACAGCCCAGGAGTATGGCTACACCTTC
CDR3: CASSLGTAQEYGYTF